This TCR beta chain emerged from a study of a mutant IDH1 vaccine in newly diagnosed glioma. Across the whole study: Most had both radiotherapy and temozolomide beforehand; others had only one.

In its sample, this clone was seen a few times. Its specificity is unknown. Specified time point: week 23, last vaccination. The vaccine gave 300 ug of a 20-mer mutant IDH1 peptide subcutaneously per dose. Unmatched junction bases numbered 3, after V lost 1 base and J lost 5 bases. The CDR3 runs to 15 residues. CDR1 is SGHVS and CDR2 is FNYEAQ in the germline V gene. The method was immunoSEQ multiplex PCR; TCRdb's version includes in-frame clones alone and lacks a portion of them. The sample has 65,000 or so clones, approximately 81% seen once. This clonotype was sampled from a man aged 25 to 40 with glioma. The sequencing used PBMCs, collected from a glioma patient whose treatment included an IDH1 peptide vaccine. The V call is TRBV7-6, the J call TRBJ1-5, with TRBD1 matching 9 bases. This chain's CDR3 is CASSLGGQGDQPQHF. In nucleotides, the CDR3 is TGTGCCAGCAGCTTAGGGGGACAGGGAGATCAGCCCCAGCATTTT.